Shown below are 18 T cell receptor beta chains from a single sample sequenced in a study of patients and donors after allogeneic stem cell transplantation. TCRdb re-called the RT-PCR reads through MiXCR, storing one row per CDR3 protein. Of 80,000 to 90,000 distinct CDR3 sequences in the sample, about 44% were seen once. Sequenced: blood, either unsorted or a sorted T cell fraction (not recorded which). These receptors were obtained from a human donor who was either an allogeneic HSCT recipient or a stem cell or donor lymphocyte infusion donor (not recorded which). It is not recorded whose cells these are; they may come from a transplant donor.

The chain links TRBV28 to TRBJ1-4; D uncertain. The CDR3 runs 15 residues. The V end lost 10 bases, the J end lost 0 bases, and 15 bases lay between the germline ends. CDR1 is MDHEN and CDR2 is SYDVKM in the germline V gene. CDR3 sequence (DNA): TGTGCCACCACGCTCCTAGGAGCAACTAATGAAAAACTGTTTTTT. Encoded protein: CATTLLGATNEKLFF.

The chain uses TRBV24-1 and TRBJ2-7, with D perhaps assigned TRBD1 or TRBD2 (5 bases each). This CDR3 spans 14 amino acids. Trimming stripped 7 bases from V and 2 bases from J, with 14 bases between. The germline V gene has CDR1 KGHDR and CDR2 SFDVKD. The CDR3, as DNA: TGTGCCACCAGCACCGGGGCGAAGACCTACGAGCAGTACTTC. Translating it yields CATSTGAKTYEQYF.

The CDR3 DNA reads TGTGCCAGCAGTTTGAAGCCCGGGGATCCCTACGAGCAGTACTTC. This encodes CASSLKPGDPYEQYF. This chain connects TRBV27 to TRBJ2-7; the D gene is possibly TRBD2 (5 bases). V was pared by 3 bases and J by 2 bases, with 14 bases between. Germline CDR1 and CDR2: MNHEY and SMNVEV (reference sequence). This CDR3 spans 15 amino acids.

This clonotype has a handful of counts. The chain recombines TRBV20-1 with TRBJ1-5; 7 nucleotides match TRBD1. With V trimmed by 1 base and J by 3 bases, 3 bases remained unmatched. This CDR3 comprises 14 residues. CDR1 is DFQATT, CDR2 SNEGSKA, per germline (reference sequence). The CDR3 coding sequence is TGCAGTGCTAGAGCCGGGACAGTCAATCAGCCCCAGCATTTT. Translating gives CSARAGTVNQPQHF.

The chain recombines TRBV9 with TRBJ2-7, with a possible D match to TRBD1 (5 bases). The CDR3 extends over 13 amino acids. Germline CDR1 and CDR2: SGDLS and YYNGEE. The germline V and J ends were trimmed by 0 bases and 2 bases, with 6 bases remaining between them. This CDR3 is CASSVGQTYEQYF. The DNA of the CDR3 is TGTGCCAGCAGCGTAGGACAGACCTACGAGCAGTACTTC.

The chain is built from TRBV6-2 or TRBV6-3 and TRBJ1-1; weak D call: TRBD1 (5 bases). CDR3 size: 15 residues. The germline V gene encodes CDR1 MNHEY and CDR2 SVGEGT. V was cut by 7 bases and J by 6 bases, with 21 bases left in between. The CDR3 bases are TGTGCCAGCACCCGACAGAGGGAAAAATTAGCTGAAGCTTTCTTT. Protein sequence: CASTRQREKLAEAFF.

The V call is TRBV6-5, the J call TRBJ2-1; 11 bases map to TRBD2. The trim removed 5 bases at V and 4 bases at J, leaving 4 bases unmatched. The CDR3 has 15 residues. The germline V gene has CDR1 MNHEY and CDR2 SVGAGI. CDR3 in DNA: TGTGCCAGCAGTGCGACTAGCGGGGCTTACAATGAGCAGTTCTTC. This translates into CASSATSGAYNEQFF.

A few counts support this clonotype. J is TRBJ1-2 and V is TRBV5-1, with D unresolved. Germline assignment: CDR1 SGHRS and CDR2 YFSETQ. CDR3 length: 13 residues. Trimming cost V 1 base and J 3 bases, with 7 bases left between them. The CDR3 DNA sequence: TGCGCCAGCAGCTTGAACCCTTACTATGGCTACACCTTC. Residues: CASSLNPYYGYTF.

The table lists this clonotype with a count of one. The chain combines TRBV27 with TRBJ1-2; D unclear. Trimming pared 4 bases from V and 0 bases from J, leaving 12 bases between. CDR3 length equals 15 residues. Germline CDR1 is MNHEY and CDR2 is SMNVEV (reference sequence). DNA of the CDR3: TGTGCCAGCAGTTCCCCCGCCGCTACTAACTATGGCTACACCTTC. This encodes CASSSPAATNYGYTF.

This rearrangement joins TRBV9 to TRBJ1-2; unclear D gene. CDR3 length: 16 amino acids. Germline-derived CDR1 and CDR2 are SGDLS and YYNGEE. V lost 0 bases and J 4 bases, leaving 16 bases between the germline ends. CDR3 sequence reads: CASSVDADWSLYGYTF. The CDR3 DNA sequence: TGTGCCAGCAGCGTAGATGCCGACTGGTCCCTCTATGGCTACACCTTC.

This chain links TRBV6-1 with TRBJ2-7; perhaps TRBD1 as D (6 bases). The CDR3 is 10 residues long. Trimming shortened V by 9 bases and J by 4 bases, and 7 bases separated the two germline ends. Germline V gene sequence: CDR1 MNHNS, CDR2 SASEGT. CDR3 nucleotide sequence: TGTGCCAGAGACAGGTACGAGCAGTACTTC. This encodes CARDRYEQYF.

The rearrangement uses TRBV7-9 and TRBJ1-3; D is unclear. Germline V gene sequence: CDR1 SEHNR, CDR2 FQNEAQ (reference sequence). The CDR3 is 15 residues long. Trimming shortened V by 7 bases and J by 3 bases, and 16 bases separated the two germline ends. CDR3 coding DNA: TGTGCCAGCACCCGAATAACACGAAATGGAAACACCATATATTTT. Encoded protein: CASTRITRNGNTIYF.

The sample holds a few counts of this clonotype. The chain is built from TRBV4-3 and TRBJ1-2, with TRBD1 identical over 7 bases. V gave up 1 base and J gave up 4 bases; unmatched junction bases: 6. The CDR3 extends over 15 amino acids. Germline values: CDR1 LGHNA, CDR2 YSLEER. The CDR3 coding sequence is TGCGCCAGCAGCCAAGTTCCACAGGGGTTCTATGGCTACACCTTC. It yields the protein CASSQVPQGFYGYTF.

The genes are TRBV5-6 and TRBJ2-4, with 9 bases identical to TRBD2. Germline lookup yields CDR1 SGHDT and CDR2 YYEEEE. J was trimmed by 6 bases and V by 4 bases; bases with no gene match: 5. This CDR3 region has 14 residues. The CDR3 here is CASSLLAGVNIQYF. The CDR3 bases are TGTGCCAGCAGCCTGTTAGCGGGAGTAAACATTCAGTACTTC.

This clonotype has just a few counts. The V gene is TRBV7-9, the J gene TRBJ1-1, with 8 bases aligning to TRBD1. This CDR3 has 16 amino acids. CDR1 SEHNR and CDR2 FQNEAQ come from the germline V gene (reference sequence). Losses at the gene ends were 6 bases for V and 1 base for J; bases not matched to a gene: 10. CDR3 DNA: TGTGCCAGCAGGTTAAAGGGGACAGGTCCGAACACTGAAGCTTTCTTT. Translated: CASRLKGTGPNTEAFF.

The genes are TRBV28 and TRBJ2-1; 8 nucleotides match TRBD2. CDR3 size: 15 residues. The trim removed 6 bases at V and 6 bases at J, leaving 10 bases unmatched. Germline loops: CDR1 MDHEN, CDR2 SYDVKM. The CDR3 reads CASSTASGQTNEQFF. DNA of the CDR3: TGTGCCAGCAGCACTGCTAGCGGGCAGACCAATGAGCAGTTCTTC.

This chain links TRBV12-3 or TRBV12-4 with TRBJ1-1; D not certain. The V end lost 6 bases, the J end lost 3 bases, and 11 bases lay between the germline ends. The CDR3 runs to 13 residues. DNA for the CDR3: TGTGCCAGCAGGGCCGACAAGGACACTGAAGCTTTCTTT. It codes for CASRADKDTEAFF.

The chain recombines TRBV5-6 with TRBJ2-7; D remains unclear. CDR3 length: 13 amino acids. Germline-derived CDR1 and CDR2 are SGHDT and YYEEEE. V was shortened by 2 bases and J by 3 bases, with 9 bases between the two germline ends. For the CDR3, the DNA is TGTGCCAGCAGCTTAAGATGGGACTACGAGCAGTACTTC. Its protein product is CASSLRWDYEQYF.